These 13 T cell receptor beta chains were sequenced from one sample in a study of tumor-infiltrating lymphocytes in primary liver carcinoma. RNA was extracted from whole blood without cell sorting, alongside germline DNA. Production of TCR beta cDNA used around 0.45 ug total RNA together with a constant-region primer. The TCR beta library was amplified through three nested multiplex PCR rounds in a modified ARM-PCR procedure. The opening two PCR rounds, about 11 cycles each, paired TRBV1-TRBV30 forward primers with a C-beta reverse primer. TCRdb passed the multiplex PCR reads through MiXCR, listing each CDR3 protein once. The sample has some 320,000 distinct CDR3 sequences; 65% are singletons. Sequencing was carried out using peripheral blood. The receptors derive from a man aged 35 to 55 with primary liver carcinoma and hepatitis B virus infection.

This clonotype was seen a handful of times. An end of the junction differs from the germline gene, which may be a read error. The chain couples TRBV5-1 to TRBJ2-7; TRBD1 matches 7 bases. CDR3 length: 14 residues. Germline CDR1 and CDR2: SGHRS and YFSETQ. The CDR3 sequence: CASSPGTAEGEQYF. Written as DNA, the CDR3 is TGTGCCAGCAGCCCTGGGACAGCCGAGGGCGAGCAGTACTTC.

In regard to this clonotype: A much larger clonotype is one base distant, so this may be a read error. This chain joins TRBV12-3 or TRBV12-4 and TRBJ1-5; TRBD1 matches 7 bases. CDR3 length equals 12 residues. The chain's CDR3 is CVSRQGVEPQHF. CDR3 DNA sequence: TGTGTCAGCCGACAGGGTGTAGAGCCCCAGCATTTT.

The gene calls are TRBV5-6 and TRBJ2-1; 14 bases fit TRBD2. J lost 1 base, V lost 3 bases, and 6 bases had no gene match. This CDR3 contains 18 residues. Germline CDR1 reads SGHDT; CDR2 reads YYEEEE. The CDR3 DNA reads TGTGCCAGCAGCTGGGGACTAGCGGGAGTACAATCCTACAATGAGCAGTTCTTC. This gives the protein CASSWGLAGVQSYNEQFF.

For this clonotype: A much larger clone differs by one base, so this may be a read error. The chain couples TRBV5-6 to TRBJ1-1; D possibly corresponds to TRBD1 (6 bases). The CDR3 covers 14 residues. The germline CDR1 and CDR2 sequences are SGHDT and YYEEEE. Written as DNA, the CDR3 is TGTGCCAGCAGCTTACAGGGTCGGGGCACTGAAGGTTTCTTT. Translation: CASSLQGRGTEGFF.

Comments on this clonotype: This CDR3 is missing its conserved last phenylalanine or tryptophan, likely due to a read error. V is TRBV11-2 and J is TRBJ2-1; D might be TRBD2 (5 bases). Trimming removed 3 bases from V and 6 bases from J, with 12 bases in between. This CDR3 comprises 14 residues. Per the germline V gene, CDR1 is SGHAT and CDR2 is FQNNGV. CDR3 sequence (DNA): TGTGCCAGCAGCTTTAGACCGGAGGCCAATGAGCAGTTCTTA. It codes for CASSFRPEANEQFL.

This clonotype was observed many times. The chain combines TRBV11-2 with TRBJ2-7, with D perhaps TRBD2 (6 bases). The CDR3 is made up of 17 amino acids. Trimming cost V 2 bases and J 3 bases, with 20 bases left between them. The germline CDR1 and CDR2 sequences are SGHAT and FQNNGV. The CDR3 reads CASSLRPSELSSYEQYF. CDR3 in DNA: TGTGCCAGCAGCTTAAGGCCTAGCGAGTTATCGAGCTACGAGCAGTACTTC. The whole variable domain, remainder taken from reference TRBV11-2 and TRBJ2-7, is EAGVAQSPRYKIIEKRQSVAFWCNPISGHATLYWYQQILGQGPKLLIQFQNNGVVDDSQLPKDRFSAERLKGVDSTLKIQPAKLEDSAVYLCASSLRPSELSSYEQYFGPGTRLTVT.

About this clonotype: This could be a read error, since a much larger clone is one nucleotide away. The chain recombines TRBV6-5 with TRBJ1-5; the D gene is possibly TRBD1 (6 bases). V was cut by 10 bases and J by 7 bases, with 23 bases left in between. The germline V gene has CDR1 MNHEY and CDR2 SVGAGI. The CDR3 sequence is 15 residues long. The CDR3: CAIRPIQGGWQPQHF. The CDR3 bases are TGTGCCATCAGGCCTATACAGGGAGGATGGCAGCCCCAGCATTTT.

Concerning this clonotype: The junction shows a germline mismatch at one end, possibly a read error. CDR3 in amino acids: CASSVRVSEANVLTF. The CDR3 nucleotides read TGTGCCAGCAGCGTAAGGGTCTCTGAGGCCAACGTCCTGACTTTC. This chain links TRBV28 with TRBJ2-6; D not certain. Germline V lookup: CDR1 MDHEN, CDR2 SYDVKM. The CDR3 has 15 amino acids. The whole variable domain, filled in from reference TRBV28 and TRBJ2-6, reads DVKVTQSSRYLVKRTGEKVFLECVQDMDHENMFWYRQDPGLGLRLIYFSYDVKMKEKGDIPEGYSVSREKKERFSLILESASTNQTSMYLCASSVRVSEANVLTFGAGSRLTVL.

Of note for this clonotype: A much larger clone sits a single nucleotide away, making a read error possible. The chain employs TRBV12-3 or TRBV12-4 and TRBJ2-7; TRBD2 agrees at 8 bases. This CDR3 comprises 14 residues. CDR3 sequence (DNA): TGTGCCGGCAGTTTAGCGGGGACTGGGATCGAGCAGTACTTC. Amino acids: CAGSLAGTGIEQYF.

Regarding this clonotype: This clone may be a read error of a much larger clone one base away. The gene calls are TRBV5-6 and TRBJ2-3; D possibly corresponds to TRBD1 (6 bases). The CDR3 contains 14 residues. CDR1 and CDR2 (germline): SGHDT, YYEEEE. This CDR3 reads CASSLGSRTDKQYF. In DNA, the CDR3 is TGTGCCAGCAGCTTGGGTTCGCGGACAGATAAGCAGTATTTT.

The CDR3, as DNA: TGTGCCAGCACGGAAGCCGGGACCTCGAACCCGCAAGAGACCCAGTACTTC. Its protein product is CASTEAGTSNPQETQYF. The chain carries TRBV14 and TRBJ2-5, with D perhaps TRBD1 or TRBD2 (5 bases each). Germline CDR1 reads SGHDN; CDR2 reads FVKESK. The CDR3 has 17 amino acids. Trimming took 7 bases from V and 2 from J, leaving 23 bases between them.

The rearrangement joins TRBV28 to TRBJ2-2; D gene ambiguous. The ends were cut back, 3 bases at V and 4 bases at J, with 12 bases in the middle. The CDR3 is 15 amino acids. Per germline, CDR1 MDHEN and CDR2 SYDVKM. The CDR3 sequence is CASSFPLSSTGELFF. CDR3 in DNA: TGTGCCAGCAGTTTCCCCTTATCGTCCACCGGGGAGCTGTTTTTT.

The chain links TRBV5-1 to TRBJ2-7, with a tentative D call TRBD2 (5 bases). V lost 0 bases, J lost 5 bases, and 12 bases lay in between. The CDR3 runs 14 residues. Germline CDR1 and CDR2: SGHRS and YFSETQ. CDR3 nucleotides: TGCGCCAGCAGCTTGGGTGGGAGTCAGAACGAGCAGTACTTC. Translating it yields CASSLGGSQNEQYF.